The sequence of this T cell receptor (beta chain) was determined in a study of shared clonotypes between healthy human individuals. Germline CDR1 and CDR2: MNHEY and SMNVEV (reference sequence). Between the trimmed V and J ends, which lost 3 bases and 4 bases, there was a span of 6 bases. This CDR3 has 12 residues. Profiling relied on immunoSEQ multiplex PCR, and the TCRdb table lists in-frame clones only, not all of them. The sample lists some 1.5 million clones, approximately 96% occurring once. The source of this sequence is a man in his thirties or forties in good health. Sequenced input: naive CD4+ T cells sorted from blood. The subset: CD45RA+ positively selected. The V gene is TRBV27, the J gene TRBJ2-5; the D call may be TRBD1 or TRBD2 (5 bases each). The CDR3 coding sequence is TGTGCCAGCAGTTTTGGGGGAGAGACCCAGTACTTC. As protein: CASSFGGETQYF.